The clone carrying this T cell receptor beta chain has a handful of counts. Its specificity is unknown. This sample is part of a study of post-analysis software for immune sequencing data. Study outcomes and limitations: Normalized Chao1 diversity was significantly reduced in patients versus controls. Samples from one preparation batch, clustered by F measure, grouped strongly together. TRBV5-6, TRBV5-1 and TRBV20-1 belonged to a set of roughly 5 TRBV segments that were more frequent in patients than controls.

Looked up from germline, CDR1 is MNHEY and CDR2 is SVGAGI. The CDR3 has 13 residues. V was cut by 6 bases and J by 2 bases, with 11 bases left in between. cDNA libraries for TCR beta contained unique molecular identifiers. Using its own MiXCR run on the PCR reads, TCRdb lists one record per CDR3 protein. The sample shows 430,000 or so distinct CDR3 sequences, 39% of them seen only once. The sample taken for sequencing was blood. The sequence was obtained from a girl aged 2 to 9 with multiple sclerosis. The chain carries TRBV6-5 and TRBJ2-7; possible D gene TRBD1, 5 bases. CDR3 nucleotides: TGTGCCAGCAGGCCGACAGTAACCTACGAGCAGTACTTC. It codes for CASRPTVTYEQYF.